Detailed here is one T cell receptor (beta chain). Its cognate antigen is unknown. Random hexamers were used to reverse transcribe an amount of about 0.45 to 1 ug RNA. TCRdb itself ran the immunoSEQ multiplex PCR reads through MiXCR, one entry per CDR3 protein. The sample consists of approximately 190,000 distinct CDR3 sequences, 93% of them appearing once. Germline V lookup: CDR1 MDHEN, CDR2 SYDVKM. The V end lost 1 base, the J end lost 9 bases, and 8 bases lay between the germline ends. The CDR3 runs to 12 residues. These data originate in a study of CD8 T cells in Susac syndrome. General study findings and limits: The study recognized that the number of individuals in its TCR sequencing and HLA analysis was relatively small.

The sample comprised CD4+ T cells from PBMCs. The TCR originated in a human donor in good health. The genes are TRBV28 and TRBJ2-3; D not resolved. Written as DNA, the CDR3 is TGTGCCAGCAGTTTATTAAAGAGCACGCAGTATTTT. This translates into CASSLLKSTQYF.